This TCR beta chain was sequenced during a study of T-cell reconstitution after alpha-beta-depleted transplantation in children. Broader study findings: One year post-transplant, T-cell counts and diversity were largely derived from T cells produced anew.

V lost 7 bases to trimming and J lost 4 bases, with 17 bases between them. The CDR3 is made up of 15 amino acids. From germline, CDR1 is SGHRS and CDR2 YFSETQ. Points on this clonotype: Its antigen is unidentified.

A library of TCRbeta sequences, prepared with unique molecular identifiers, was generated. TCRdb redid the calling of the PCR reads with MiXCR, one entry per CDR3 protein. The sample includes about 900,000 distinct CDR3 sequences, about 26% seen only once; the top ten take about 28%. Sequenced here: PBMCs, mostly from graft donor cells, sampled 360 days after TCRalphabeta/CD19-depleted stem cell transplant. V usage is TRBV5-1 and J usage is TRBJ2-2; a possible D gene is TRBD1 (5 bases). The source of this sequence is a boy younger than two who had a stem cell transplant for SCID, so the T cells may come from the graft donor. The CDR3 loop is CASSTGSPSTGELFF. The CDR3 DNA follows: TGCGCCAGCTCAACAGGCAGCCCCAGCACCGGGGAGCTGTTTTTT.